What follows are 27 T cell receptor beta chains derived from one specimen sequenced in a study of T cell repertoires in cytomegalovirus infection. The antigens of these receptors remain unknown. TCRdb ran MiXCR on the reads and lists one entry per CDR3 protein. Among 700,000 to 950,000 distinct CDR3 sequences listed, approximately 29% were seen once. Here the sequenced sample was cultured CD8+ T cells from PBMCs, taken from culture after CMV antigen stimulation. The source of these receptors is a human donor in good health (CMV status not recorded). Some clones in this sample may be carry-over from other donors' samples.

The rearrangement joins TRBV7-6 to TRBJ2-5, with 12 bases identical to TRBD1. CDR1 and CDR2 from the germline V gene are SGHVS and FNYEAQ. After removal of 3 bases from V and 5 bases from J, the junction contained 10 bases not matched to a gene. The CDR3 covers 17 residues. CDR3 protein: CASSLGTGGASVETQYF. As DNA, the CDR3 is TGTGCCAGCAGCTTGGGGACAGGGGGCGCTTCGGTGGAGACCCAGTACTTC.

This clonotype was seen only a few times. J is TRBJ1-6 and V is TRBV5-6, with D tentatively TRBD1 (5 bases). This CDR3 has 15 residues. The germline gives CDR1 SGHDT, CDR2 YYEEEE. V gave up 4 bases and J gave up 1 base, with 9 bases separating them. The CDR3 loop is CASSGGLSYNSPLHF. The CDR3 nucleotides read TGTGCCAGCAGCGGGGGACTGTCCTATAATTCACCCCTCCACTTT.

This clonotype showed up just a few times. The chain links TRBV7-9 to TRBJ2-5; possibly TRBD2 for D (6 bases). V was pared by 5 bases and J by 3 bases, with 13 bases between. Germline lookup yields CDR1 SEHNR and CDR2 FQNEAQ (reference sequence). This CDR3 is built from 14 residues. The CDR3 loop reads CASSQGTGEETQYF. Here the CDR3 DNA reads TGTGCCAGCAGCCAAGGGACGGGAGAAGAGACCCAGTACTTC.

J is TRBJ2-6 and V is TRBV4-1, with D maybe TRBD2 (5 bases). V shed 0 bases and J shed 0 bases, with 12 bases lying between them. The germline gives CDR1 MGHRA, CDR2 YSYEKL. The CDR3 has 18 residues. The CDR3 region is CASSQDRGSNSGANVLTF. The CDR3, as DNA: TGCGCCAGCAGCCAAGATCGGGGTTCCAACTCTGGGGCCAACGTCCTGACTTTC.

This rearrangement joins TRBV12-3 or TRBV12-4 to TRBJ2-1, with a possible D match to TRBD1 (5 bases). V shed 3 bases and J shed 0 bases, with 18 bases lying between them. The CDR3 contains 18 residues. The CDR3 DNA reads TGTGCCAGCAGTTTTTGGGGCCCTTTGGGCGACTCCTACAATGAGCAGTTCTTC. Translated: CASSFWGPLGDSYNEQFF.

The chain employs TRBV7-8 and TRBJ2-7, with 9 bases fitting TRBD1. Unmatched junction bases numbered 6, after V lost 5 bases and J lost 4 bases. The germline gives CDR1 SGHVS, CDR2 FQNEAQ. CDR3 length: 14 amino acids. The DNA of the CDR3 is TGTGCCAGCAGCGAACAGGGGGCGCATTACGAGCAGTACGTC. This encodes CASSEQGAHYEQYV.

This clonotype was observed a handful of times. This chain connects TRBV6-1 to TRBJ1-5, with D hard to call. Germline CDR1 and CDR2: MNHNS and SASEGT. The CDR3 runs 17 residues. Trimming removed 0 bases at V and 0 bases at J, with 12 bases between. DNA for the CDR3: TGTGCCAGCAGTGAAGCTCGACTTATATATAGCAATCAGCCCCAGCATTTT. It translates to CASSEARLIYSNQPQHF.

The chain recombines TRBV20-1 with TRBJ2-3; 10 bases align to TRBD2. In germline, CDR1 is DFQATT, CDR2 SNEGSKA (reference sequence). The CDR3 has 14 amino acids. V lost 4 bases to trimming and J lost 0 bases; unmatched junction nucleotides: 1. The CDR3 reads CSANSGGSTDTQYF. The CDR3 DNA follows: TGCAGTGCTAATAGCGGGGGGAGCACAGATACGCAGTATTTT.

The rearrangement uses TRBV5-1 and TRBJ2-7; TRBD1 agrees at 9 bases. Germline V CDR1 and CDR2: SGHRS, YFSETQ. This CDR3 spans 15 amino acids. The V segment lost 5 bases and the J segment 2 bases; nucleotides outside the gene matches: 8. In DNA form, the CDR3 reads TGCGCCAGCAGACCCGGACAGGGGCCCCCCTACGAGCAGTACTTC. It is translated as CASRPGQGPPYEQYF. The variable domain in full, with the rest retrieved from reference TRBV5-1 and TRBJ2-7, is KAGVTQTPRYLIKTRGQQVTLSCSPISGHRSVSWYQQTPGQGLQFLFEYFSETQRNKGNFPGRFSGRQFSNSRSEMNVSTLELGDSALYLCASRPGQGPPYEQYFGPGTRLTVT.

The V call is TRBV13, the J call TRBJ1-2; D is perhaps TRBD1 (6 bases). The germline V gene has CDR1 PRHDT and CDR2 FYEKMQ (reference sequence). This CDR3 comprises 16 residues. Deletions cut 8 bases from V and 0 bases from J, with 19 bases between. CDR3: CASSPQVDSPNYGYTF. The CDR3 nucleotides read TGTGCCAGCTCCCCCCAGGTGGACAGCCCTAACTATGGCTACACCTTC.

This clonotype occurred a few times. This CDR3 reads CASSILRDRNTEAFF. Here the CDR3 DNA reads TGTGCCAGCAGCATCCTTCGGGACAGGAACACTGAAGCTTTCTTT. The J gene is TRBJ1-1, the V gene TRBV6-5, with 7 bases fitting TRBD1. CDR1 MNHEY and CDR2 SVGAGI come from the germline V gene. V was pared by 6 bases and J by 1 base, with 8 bases of the junction left unmatched. The CDR3 spans 15 residues.

This clonotype showed up just a few times. The chain carries TRBV7-8 and TRBJ1-5; weak D call: TRBD1 (6 bases). CDR1 is SGHVS and CDR2 is FQNEAQ in the germline V gene. Between the trimmed V and J ends, which lost 5 bases and 4 bases, there was a span of 15 bases. This CDR3 has 15 amino acids. As DNA, the CDR3 is TGTGCCAGCAGCCGAGGACAGAAAAAAAATCAGCCCCAGCATTTT. Translation gives CASSRGQKKNQPQHF.

Notes on this clonotype: A much larger clone lies a single base off, so this may be a read error. The rearrangement uses TRBV4-1 and TRBJ1-5, with TRBD1 as a possible D gene (6 bases). Germline values: CDR1 MGHRA, CDR2 YSYEKL. CDR3 length: 15 amino acids. CDR3 amino acids: CVSSGHQGSNQPQHF. CDR3 coding DNA: TGCGTCAGCAGCGGACACCAGGGGAGCAATCAGCCCCAGCATTTT.

The genes are TRBV29-1 and TRBJ2-4; TRBD2 aligns across 8 bases. Per germline, CDR1 SQVTM and CDR2 ANQGSEA. This CDR3 contains 18 residues. Losses at the gene ends were 2 bases for V and 1 base for J; bases not matched to a gene: 13. CDR3 DNA sequence: TGCAGCGTTGAATGGATGGGACTAGGGGAGGGGGCCAAAAACATTCAGTACTTC. Amino acids: CSVEWMGLGEGAKNIQYF.

The chain joins TRBV20-1 to TRBJ1-2, with D possibly matching TRBD1 (6 bases). The CDR3 has 16 residues. Germline-derived CDR1 and CDR2 are DFQATT and SNEGSKA (reference sequence). The V end lost 0 bases, the J end lost 4 bases, and 18 bases lay between the germline ends. CDR3: CSAREGQGKMSYGYTF. CDR3 sequence (DNA): TGCAGTGCTAGAGAGGGGCAGGGGAAAATGAGCTATGGCTACACCTTC.

CDR3 in DNA: TGTGCCAGCAGTGAGGGCTATGGGAACACTGAAGCTTTCTTT. It translates to CASSEGYGNTEAFF. The chain couples TRBV27 to TRBJ1-1, with unresolved D. CDR3 length equals 14 residues. The V gene's germline CDR1 is MNHEY and CDR2 SMNVEV (reference sequence). The V gene lost 5 bases and the J gene lost 1 base, with 11 bases spanning the gap.

This clonotype was seen a handful of times. A junction end diverges from the germline sequence, so it may reflect a read error. V and J are TRBV7-7 and TRBJ2-5; D tentatively fits TRBD1 or TRBD2 (5 bases each). CDR1 and CDR2 from the germline V gene are SSHAT and FNYEAQ (reference sequence). The CDR3 has 14 residues. The CDR3, as DNA: TGTGCTAGCAGCTTACACGGGGCTTGGGAGACCCAGTACTTC. Translated, it gives CASSLHGAWETQYF.

Concerning this clonotype itself: Compared with germline, one end of the junction differs, possibly owing to a read error. CDR3 bases: TGTGTCAGCCAAACGGGACAGTCTAATTCACCCCTCCACTTT. This gives the protein CVSQTGQSNSPLHF. The rearrangement links TRBV6-5 to TRBJ1-6, with TRBD1 matching over 7 bases. This CDR3 contains 14 residues. Germline V gene data show CDR1 as MNHEY and CDR2 as SVGAGI.

J is TRBJ1-3 and V is TRBV7-9, with 10 bases identical to TRBD1. This CDR3 has 14 residues. CDR1 SEHNR and CDR2 FQNEAQ come from the germline V gene (reference sequence). V was clipped by 7 bases and J by 3 bases; unmatched bases: 3. For the CDR3, the DNA is TGTGCCAGCAAGACAGGGGGCAATGGAAACACCATATATTTT. This sequence encodes CASKTGGNGNTIYF.

This clonotype occurred a few times. The CDR3 reads CASTLRQGAPTGELFF. CDR3 in DNA: TGTGCCAGCACCCTGAGACAGGGGGCGCCCACCGGGGAGCTGTTTTTT. This chain connects TRBV2 to TRBJ2-2, with 10 positions matching TRBD1. The CDR3 runs 16 residues. Germline V CDR1 and CDR2: SNHLY, FYNNEI. V lost 7 bases, J lost 4 bases, and 9 bases stayed unmatched.

Notes on this clonotype: The junction departs from germline at one end; a sequencing error may be responsible. The CDR3 DNA is TGTGCCAGCAGGGGGGCCCTTAGTACGCGGTATTTT. This gives the protein CASRGALSTRYF. The rearrangement links TRBV12-3 or TRBV12-4 to TRBJ2-3; possibly TRBD1 for D (6 bases). This CDR3 has 12 residues.

This clonotype was counted only a few times. The rearrangement uses TRBV6-5 and TRBJ1-1; the D gene is possibly TRBD1 (5 bases). The germline V gene has CDR1 MNHEY and CDR2 SVGAGI. The length of the CDR3 is 14 residues. Trimming took off 0 bases at V and 3 bases at J, with 8 bases between the two ends. The CDR3 protein is CASSYSAGHTEAFF. The CDR3, as DNA: TGTGCCAGCAGTTACTCAGCAGGGCACACTGAAGCTTTCTTT.

This chain joins TRBV20-1 and TRBJ2-1; D is ambiguous. The V and J ends lost 3 bases and 0 bases respectively, with 9 bases between them. Per germline, CDR1 DFQATT and CDR2 SNEGSKA (reference sequence). This CDR3 comprises 14 residues. CDR3 region: CSASFLSSYNEQFF. CDR3 nucleotides: TGCAGTGCTAGCTTCTTGAGCTCCTACAATGAGCAGTTCTTC.

The chain joins TRBV25-1 to TRBJ1-6; weak D call: TRBD1 (5 bases). CDR3 length: 15 residues. The V gene's germline CDR1 is MGHDK and CDR2 SYGVNS. The V and J ends lost 3 bases and 8 bases respectively, with 14 bases between them. The CDR3 loop reads CASSEGQGAYSPLHF. The CDR3 nucleotides are TGTGCCAGCAGTGAGGGGCAGGGCGCCTATTCACCCCTCCACTTT.

The sample holds one count of this clonotype. This chain connects TRBV27 to TRBJ2-5; the match to TRBD2 covers 10 bases. V gave up 6 bases and J gave up 5 bases; unmatched junction bases: 15. The CDR3 is 17 amino acids. Germline assignment: CDR1 MNHEY and CDR2 SMNVEV (reference sequence). CDR3 DNA sequence: TGTGCCAGCAGCCACGGAGGGAGCGGGGGGGCACGGGAGACCCAGTACTTC. It yields the protein CASSHGGSGGARETQYF.

V and J are TRBV11-2 and TRBJ1-5; D uncertain. V lost 5 bases and J lost 0, with 11 bases in between. There are 15 residues in the CDR3. Germline V CDR1 and CDR2: SGHAT, FQNNGV. CDR3 DNA: TGTGCCAGCAGCCGCTCTGGGCATAGCAATCAGCCCCAGCATTTT. Protein sequence: CASSRSGHSNQPQHF. The variable domain in full, completed from reference TRBV11-2 and TRBJ1-5, reads EAGVAQSPRYKIIEKRQSVAFWCNPISGHATLYWYQQILGQGPKLLIQFQNNGVVDDSQLPKDRFSAERLKGVDSTLKIQPAKLEDSAVYLCASSRSGHSNQPQHFGDGTRLSIL.

This clonotype was picked up many times. The chain combines TRBV9 with TRBJ2-3, with D possibly being TRBD2 (5 bases). Germline values: CDR1 SGDLS, CDR2 YYNGEE. The V end was cut by 0 bases, the J end by 2 bases, with 10 bases between. CDR3 length: 15 residues. As DNA, the CDR3 is TGTGCCAGCAGCGTAGAGGCGGGTTACACAGATACGCAGTATTTT. This sequence encodes CASSVEAGYTDTQYF.